A single sample gave rise to the 15 T cell receptor beta chains below, sequenced in a study of blood T cell repertoires in COVID-19. Assay: immunoSEQ multiplex PCR; the TCRdb copy retains only in-frame clones and omits some. The sample lists 250,000 to 300,000 clones, about 80% seen once, with 2.5% to 4% in the top ten. The sample consisted of peripheral blood. The receptors derive from an elderly woman with acute or convalescent COVID-19.

This clone was detected once. V is TRBV2 and J is TRBJ1-3; D is unclear. Germline CDR1 is SNHLY and CDR2 is FYNNEI. V was shortened by 5 bases and J by 0 bases, with 11 bases between the two germline ends. The CDR3 is 15 residues long. CDR3 in amino acids: CASSKEVASGNTIYF. CDR3 nucleotide sequence: TGTGCCAGCAGTAAGGAGGTTGCCTCTGGAAACACCATATATTTT.

This clone was observed at least ten times. This chain joins TRBV7-9 and TRBJ1-3; 7 bases are shared with TRBD1. Losses at the gene ends were 2 bases for V and 3 bases for J; bases not matched to a gene: 4. This CDR3 spans 15 amino acids. Germline CDR1 SEHNR, CDR2 FQNEAQ (reference sequence). The CDR3 spells CASSLTGTVGNTIYF. In DNA form, the CDR3 reads TGTGCCAGCAGCTTAACCGGGACAGTTGGAAACACCATATATTTT.

The sample holds a few counts of this clone. This sequence joins TRBV4-1 and TRBJ2-1; D is possibly TRBD2 (6 bases). The germline V and J ends were trimmed by 0 bases and 9 bases, with 15 bases remaining between them. CDR1 and CDR2 from the germline V gene are MGHRA and YSYEKL. CDR3 size: 15 residues. This CDR3 reads CASSQDRGKSAEQFF. The CDR3 DNA follows: TGCGCCAGCAGCCAAGATCGGGGGAAATCTGCTGAGCAGTTCTTC.

Judged by abundance, this clone is medium-sized. This chain connects TRBV21-1 to TRBJ1-5; the D segment call TRBD1 is taken from the table without a DNA check. TRBV21-1 is reported as a pseudogene. The CDR3 consists of 15 residues. The CDR3, as DNA: TGTGCCAGCAGCTCGACAGGGAGGAATAATCAGCCCCAGCATTTT. Translating gives CASSSTGRNNQPQHF.

The chain has TRBV5-4 and TRBJ2-5, with TRBD2 as a possible D gene (6 bases). The ends were cut back, 4 bases at V and 0 bases at J, with 10 bases in the middle. Germline CDR1 and CDR2: SGHNT and YYREEE (reference sequence). The CDR3 has 14 residues. CDR3 sequence reads: CASSPDYNQETQYF. The CDR3 DNA reads TGTGCCAGCAGCCCGGACTACAACCAAGAGACCCAGTACTTC.

This chain connects TRBV24-1 to TRBJ2-7; 8 bases map to TRBD1. Germline loops: CDR1 KGHDR, CDR2 SFDVKD. V trimming: 5 bases; J trimming: 4 bases; junction bases outside the gene matches: 6. The CDR3 consists of 14 residues. The CDR3: CATSVGTGLYEQYF. CDR3 sequence (DNA): TGTGCCACCAGTGTCGGGACAGGCCTTTACGAGCAGTACTTC.

The V call is TRBV6-5, the J call TRBJ2-7; TRBD2 is a possible D gene (5 bases). The CDR3 length is 14 residues. Germline values: CDR1 MNHEY, CDR2 SVGAGI. Trimming stripped 5 bases from V and 2 bases from J, with 13 bases between. The DNA for the CDR3 is TGTGCCAGCAGTCGGGATATTGGAGCCTACGAGCAGTACTTC. Translation: CASSRDIGAYEQYF.

The chain uses TRBV20-1 and TRBJ2-1; 13 bases map to TRBD2. The CDR3 length is 20 residues. CDR1 and CDR2 (germline): DFQATT, SNEGSKA (reference sequence). The junction had 14 bases not matched to a gene; V was cut back by 3 bases and J by 0 bases. The CDR3, as DNA: TGCAGTGCTAGTATCACCAGACTAGCGGGGGGCCCTAGCTCCTACAATGAGCAGTTCTTC. Translating gives CSASITRLAGGPSSYNEQFF.

The rearrangement links TRBV7-2 to TRBJ2-7; TRBD1 matches at 8 bases. The germline V gene has CDR1 SGHTA and CDR2 FQGNSA. CDR3 length equals 16 residues. V lost 1 base to trimming and J lost 2 bases; unmatched junction nucleotides: 7. CDR3 in DNA: TGTGCCAGCAGCTTAGATATCGGGACAGGCCCCTACGAGCAGTACTTC. Protein: CASSLDIGTGPYEQYF.

The V gene is TRBV5-1, the J gene TRBJ2-7; 9 nucleotides align to TRBD2. V lost 4 bases to trimming and J lost 1 base; unmatched junction nucleotides: 3. The CDR3 sequence is 14 residues long. Looked up from germline, CDR1 is SGHRS and CDR2 is YFSETQ. Here the CDR3 DNA reads TGCGCCAGCAGCATCGGACTAGCGTCCTACGAGCAGTACTTC. Its protein is CASSIGLASYEQYF.

This chain uses TRBV3-1 (or the pseudogene TRBV3-2) with TRBJ1-2, with 10 bases aligning to TRBD1. This CDR3 region has 15 residues. Germline V gene sequence: CDR1 LGHDT, CDR2 YNNKEL (reference sequence). The trim removed 4 bases at V and 8 bases at J, leaving 10 bases unmatched. DNA for the CDR3: TGTGCCAGCAGCCTCGGCCGGGACAGGGGCGAGGGCTACACCTTC. It translates to CASSLGRDRGEGYTF.

The CDR3 DNA reads TGTGCCAGCAGTTCGCAGGGGGGCAACTACGAGCAGTACTTC. It codes for CASSSQGGNYEQYF. The chain uses TRBV7-9 and TRBJ2-7; the D gene is possibly TRBD1 (7 bases). The CDR3 has 14 amino acids. CDR1 is SEHNR and CDR2 is FQNEAQ in the germline V gene (reference sequence). Trimming took off 6 bases at V and 3 bases at J, with 15 bases between the two ends.

The chain recombines TRBV19 with TRBJ2-3, with D possibly TRBD2 on 7 matching bases. Per the germline V gene, CDR1 is LNHDA and CDR2 is SQIVND (reference sequence). Trimming shortened V by 6 bases and J by 2 bases, and 12 bases separated the two germline ends. CDR3 length: 14 residues. The CDR3, as DNA: TGTGCCAGTAGCGTGGGGGGGCACACAGATACGCAGTATTTT. Protein: CASSVGGHTDTQYF.

The genes are TRBV18 and TRBJ1-6, with 8 bases lining up with TRBD1. V shed 5 bases and J 9 bases; nucleotides not matched to a gene: 3. Germline lookup yields CDR1 KGHSH and CDR2 LQKENI. The length of the CDR3 is 13 residues. CDR3 protein: CASSMDRASPLHF. DNA for the CDR3: TGTGCCAGCTCAATGGACAGGGCTTCACCCCTCCACTTT.

This CDR3 is CASSPILTSRGNQPQHF. CDR3 nucleotide sequence: TGTGCCAGTAGTCCCATATTAACTTCAAGAGGCAATCAGCCCCAGCATTTT. The rearrangement joins TRBV19 to TRBJ1-5; D ambiguous. Trimming stripped 5 bases from V and 2 bases from J, with 19 bases between. The length of the CDR3 is 17 residues. CDR1 and CDR2 (germline): LNHDA, SQIVND (reference sequence).